This T cell receptor beta chain was retrieved from a study of CD8 T cells in ankylosing spondylitis. Study outcomes and limitations: From matched ankylosing spondylitis synovial fluid, disease-linked clones were reportedly recovered at significantly enriched levels.

The length of the CDR3 is 15 residues. Germline-derived CDR1 and CDR2 are SQVTM and ANQGSEA. Trimming shortened V by 5 bases and J by 4 bases, and 20 bases separated the two germline ends. In the case of this clonotype: The antigen is not known.

Libraries of TCR beta came from quantitative 5'-RACE with molecular barcodes. TCRdb itself ran the 5' RACE reads through MiXCR, one entry per CDR3 protein. This repertoire shows under 170,000 distinct CDR3 sequences, 40% to 50% found once; its top ten account for 15%. The chain couples TRBV29-1 to TRBJ1-2; the D gene is possibly TRBD1 (6 bases). The source is a male donor with ankylosing spondylitis. Sequences were obtained from synovial fluid, either unsorted or a sorted T cell fraction (not recorded which). The CDR3 reads CSVWGGDKGPYGYTF. DNA for the CDR3: TGCAGCGTTTGGGGGGGGGACAAGGGCCCCTATGGCTACACCTTC.